The source of this TCR beta chain is a study of blood T cells in healthy people across ages. Study outcomes and limitations: In the absence of known donor CMV status, changes in expanded clonotypes were possibly confounded.

A remark on this clonotype: Its antigen is not known. One junction end disagrees with the germline gene, perhaps due to a read error.

Primers used in a second PCR of roughly 6 to 11 cycles were a sample-barcoded 5' primer and a J-beta primer mix. TCRdb fed the 5' RACE reads into MiXCR, producing one record per CDR3 protein. The sample contains over 500,000 distinct CDR3 sequences, over 25% of which appear only once. The CDR3 sequence is 17 residues long. The germline V gene has CDR1 SGHDT and CDR2 YYEEEE. These data were also reused for a study on T cells of mothers and their children.

The receptor was isolated from a boy aged 2 to 10 in good health. Specimen: blood. This chain links TRBV5-6 with TRBJ2-6; TRBD1 matches at 9 bases. The CDR3 is CASRGRDRVSGANVLAF. CDR3 in DNA: TGTGCCAGCAGGGGCCGGGACAGGGTTTCGGGGGCCAACGTCCTGGCTTTC.